The 7 T cell receptor beta chains presented below share a single source sample, sequenced in a study of graft-versus-host responses after intestinal transplantation. What these receptors recognize is not known. The table came from immunoSEQ multiplex PCR; TCRdb's copy has only in-frame clones and leaves some out. The profile covers some 120,000 clones, with about 92% appearing a single time and about 0.25% taken by the ten largest. The sequenced sample was unstimulated CD4+ T cells sorted from spleen or lymph node cells, obtained before transplant. The receptors were gathered from a human donor who was the organ donor for an intestinal transplant.

This chain links TRBV19 with TRBJ1-2, with D unresolved. The length of the CDR3 is 15 residues. Germline CDR1 reads LNHDA; CDR2 reads SQIVND (reference sequence). Between the trimmed V and J ends, which lost 9 bases and 6 bases, there was a span of 23 bases. The CDR3 is CASSEGRTSLDGYTF. In nucleotides, the CDR3 is TGTGCCAGCTCGGAAGGGCGGACGTCTTTAGATGGCTACACCTTC.

The CDR3 sequence is CASSLFGRDEQFF. CDR3 DNA: TGTGCCAGCAGCTTATTCGGGAGAGATGAGCAGTTCTTC. The chain couples TRBV11-3 to TRBJ2-1; maybe TRBD2 (6 bases). Germline loops: CDR1 SGHNT, CDR2 YENEEA. V gave up 2 bases and J gave up 8 bases, with 10 bases separating them. The CDR3 extends over 13 amino acids.

V is TRBV9 and J is TRBJ2-7; D is uncertain. V gave up 0 bases and J gave up 3 bases, with 13 bases separating them. The CDR3 spans 15 residues. Germline V gene sequence: CDR1 SGDLS, CDR2 YYNGEE. The chain's CDR3 is CASSVDTGPYYEQYF. The CDR3 nucleotides are TGTGCCAGCAGCGTAGACACCGGACCCTACTACGAGCAGTACTTC.

The chain is built from TRBV2 and TRBJ2-4, with 7 bases aligning to TRBD1. Unmatched junction bases numbered 0, after V lost 4 bases and J lost 3 bases. Germline lookup yields CDR1 SNHLY and CDR2 FYNNEI. This CDR3 is built from 13 residues. The chain's CDR3 is CASSGDSKNIQYF. As DNA, the CDR3 is TGTGCCAGCAGTGGGGACAGCAAAAACATTCAGTACTTC.

J is TRBJ2-5 and V is TRBV7-3, with D tentatively TRBD1 (5 bases). CDR1 is SGHTA and CDR2 is FQGTGA in the germline V gene. Trimming stripped 5 bases from V and 4 bases from J, with 11 bases between. The CDR3 loop spans 13 amino acids. The CDR3 spells CASSRGHTETQYF. CDR3 bases: TGTGCCAGCAGCCGAGGACACACAGAGACCCAGTACTTC.

The chain employs TRBV28 and TRBJ1-1; 10 bases are a match to TRBD1. With 7 bases clipped from V and 0 bases from J, the junction kept 8 bases outside the gene matches. The CDR3 length is 16 residues. Germline assignment: CDR1 MDHEN and CDR2 SYDVKM. The CDR3 reads CASNRDRGHMNTEAFF. The CDR3 DNA follows: TGTGCCAGCAACCGGGACAGGGGCCACATGAACACTGAAGCTTTCTTT.

V is TRBV19 and J is TRBJ2-5; no clear D gene. The CDR3 consists of 13 residues. The V and J ends lost 0 bases and 7 bases respectively, with 9 bases between them. The germline V gene encodes CDR1 LNHDA and CDR2 SQIVND (reference sequence). CDR3 protein: CASSIDRSGTQYF. The CDR3 nucleotides are TGTGCCAGTAGTATAGATCGTTCCGGGACCCAGTACTTC.